A single T cell receptor beta chain is shown here with its context. This entry comes from a study of blood T cell repertoires in COVID-19. CDR3 size: 14 residues. Germline CDR1 and CDR2: GTSNPN and SVGIG (reference sequence). Trimming removed 5 bases at V and 2 bases at J, with 12 bases between. Method: immunoSEQ multiplex PCR; TCRdb's copy keeps in-frame clones and lacks some. The sample has some 240,000 clones; 75% to 90% are singletons. Input material: peripheral blood. J is TRBJ2-2 and V is TRBV30, with D perhaps TRBD2 (6 bases). This clonotype was obtained from a man in his sixties who had recovered from COVID-19. This CDR3 reads CAWGGGLNTGELFF. For the CDR3, the DNA is TGTGCCTGGGGGGGAGGCCTTAACACCGGGGAGCTGTTTTTT.